Sequencing of this T cell receptor beta chain was carried out in a study of T cell clonality in common variable immunodeficiency. Donors gave roughly 5 to 8 ml heparinized peripheral whole blood. Study outcomes and limitations: TCRbeta clonality was increased in CVID versus healthy controls.

This clone has just a few counts. Its antigen remains unknown. The read ends 3 residues early relative to the CDR3; the germline J gene fills the gap. Equal genomic DNA amounts from CVID and control samples were sequenced. Clones were read by immunoSEQ multiplex PCR, and TCRdb kept only the in-frame ones, dropping some. Singletons are absent from the sample, which has under 45,000 clones. Germline-derived CDR1 and CDR2 are SGHTA and FQGNSA. V shed 4 bases and J 4 bases; nucleotides not matched to a gene: 7. The CDR3 has 15 amino acids. The chain is built from TRBV7-2 and TRBJ2-1, with 7 positions matching TRBD2. Input material: peripheral blood mononuclear cells. The TCR originated in a person aged 18 to 70 in good health. The CDR3 is CASSSGLVDYNEQFF. Incomplete CDR3 DNA: TGTGCCAGCAGCTCAGGACTAGTAGATTACAATGAG.